Listed below are T cell receptor beta chains from one sample, sequenced in a study of OX40 agonist ivuxolimab in advanced cancers. Repertoires were generated with immunoSEQ multiplex PCR, while TCRdb's copy carries only in-frame clones and drops some. Of 65,000 to 80,000 clones detected, around 90% appear once; the ten largest clones hold roughly 13%. This specimen was CD4+ or CD8+ T cells sorted from blood, taken in a trial of the OX40 agonist ivuxolimab. These receptors originate from an adult with an advanced solid tumor such as melanoma, head and neck, liver or kidney cancer. Each CDR3 is given with its conserved first and last residue. Size is omitted from some rows. Given values are once, few, many or a class for expanded clones.

abundance	v_gene	j_gene	CDR3aa
.	TRBV28	TRBJ2-4	CASRPGTNSNIQYF
.	TRBV7-9	TRBJ2-3	CASDPLRPSTDTQYF
.	TRBV5-1	TRBJ2-7	CASSYGLAGYEQYF
.	TRBV28	TRBJ2-7	CASSFWRIGVGYEQYF
.	TRBV27	TRBJ2-1	CASRAGGARSYNEQFF
.	TRBV30	TRBJ2-1	CASNLAGSYNEQFF
.	TRBV27	TRBJ1-2	CASTTKSGYTF
.	TRBV5-3	TRBJ2-7	CARSPRGLAGGSSYEQYF
.	TRBV9	TRBJ2-7	CASSVLGRQGDEQYF
.	TRBV7-9	TRBJ2-5	CASSLTDQETQYF
.	TRBV28	TRBJ1-5	CASSHTGVGNQPQHF
once	TRBV6-6	TRBJ1-4	CASSYSPTGSEKLFF
.	TRBV6-5	TRBJ2-7	CASSYSGDSSYEQYF
.	TRBV5-1	TRBJ2-5	CASSFGLAEETQYF
.	TRBV6-1	TRBJ2-1	CASREERVPLKNNEQFF
once	TRBV28	TRBJ2-3	CASSWQGGTDTQYF
.	TRBV7-2	TRBJ2-1	CASSSDRDNEQFF
once	TRBV29-1	TRBJ1-1	CSVEYDTEAFF
.	TRBV4-1	TRBJ1-1	CASSHDSRWGRADRTEAFF
.	TRBV7-3	TRBJ2-2	CASRISGSGGTGELFF
.	TRBV11-2	TRBJ2-7	CASSLEPGQGAREQYF
.	TRBV4-1	TRBJ1-2	CASSQDRGIWYGYTF
.	TRBV7-8	TRBJ1-5	CASSPEAGGTNQPQHF
.	TRBV29-1	TRBJ2-1	CSVEVRAGVSNEQFF
.	TRBV5-1	TRBJ1-5	CASRATGLQDQPQHF
.	TRBV28	TRBJ2-7	CASSQGVSFYEQYF
.	TRBV6-5	TRBJ2-1	CASFPRGEGNEQFF
.	TRBV27	TRBJ1-5	CASSPQQASNQPQHF
.	TRBV28	TRBJ2-3	CASSHGDYSERDTQYF
.	TRBV18	TRBJ2-5	CASSPFERGYQETQYF
.	TRBV28	TRBJ2-6	CASSFGGLGANVLTF
.	TRBV16	TRBJ1-5	CASSRGGGGNQPQHF
.	TRBV2	TRBJ2-7	CASSPTGTGSSYEQYF
once	TRBV7-9	TRBJ1-2	CASSSEGGLTYGYTF
.	TRBV29-1	TRBJ2-1	CSVGGSGRSSYNEQFF
.	TRBV2	TRBJ1-4	CASSRAGGDNEKLFF
.	TRBV18	TRBJ2-5	CASSGQETQYF